The 16 T cell receptor beta chains listed next were all sequenced from one sample in a study of T cell responses to AZD1222 COVID-19 vaccine. TCRdb's copy holds only in-frame clones and misses some; the assay was immunoSEQ multiplex PCR. The table records about 130,000 clones, under 90% of them present only once. The sample in question was peripheral blood, obtained on day 0 of AZD1222 vaccination. These TCRs come from an adult in good health.

The chain has TRBV28 and TRBJ1-2; 7 bases align to TRBD1. The length of the CDR3 is 16 residues. Germline CDR1 reads MDHEN; CDR2 reads SYDVKM. With V trimmed by 10 bases and J by 3 bases, 17 bases remained unmatched. CDR3 in DNA: TGTGCCACCTTATGGGACAGTCTCGGTTCGGACTATGGCTACACCTTC. Its translation is CATLWDSLGSDYGYTF.

The V and J genes are TRBV28 and TRBJ2-7, with TRBD2 identical over 7 bases. Germline-derived CDR1 and CDR2 are MDHEN and SYDVKM. This CDR3 region has 18 residues. The ends lost 3 bases at V and 1 base at J; junction bases unmatched: 15. The CDR3 spells CASSFSLGLGALSYEQYF. The CDR3 nucleotides are TGTGCCAGCAGTTTTTCCCTAGGACTAGGTGCCCTTTCCTACGAGCAGTACTTC.

This sequence joins TRBV5-1 and TRBJ1-1; 9 nucleotides agree with TRBD1. In germline, CDR1 is SGHRS, CDR2 YFSETQ. The length of the CDR3 is 14 residues. The J segment lost 5 bases and the V segment lost 6 bases, leaving 8 bases of the junction unmatched. CDR3 in DNA: TGCGCCAGCAAGACAGGGGGGACGGGGACTGAAGCTTTCTTT. It yields the protein CASKTGGTGTEAFF.

This chain links TRBV23-1 with TRBJ1-5; D remains ambiguous. TRBV23-1 is designated an ORF whose function remains uncertain. Trimming removed 8 bases from V and 1 base from J, with 9 bases in between. The CDR3 length is 13 residues. The DNA of the CDR3 is TGCGCCAGCCTCCAGACGAGCAATCAGCCCCAGCATTTT. It codes for CASLQTSNQPQHF.

The chain joins TRBV27 to TRBJ2-3; TRBD1 agrees at 7 bases. CDR1 MNHEY and CDR2 SMNVEV come from the germline V gene (reference sequence). The length of the CDR3 is 15 residues. V trimming: 5 bases; J trimming: 2 bases; junction bases outside the gene matches: 7. The CDR3 reads CASSTPGQYTDTQYF. CDR3 coding DNA: TGTGCCAGCAGTACCCCGGGACAGTACACAGATACGCAGTATTTT.

This chain connects TRBV4-3 to TRBJ1-3, with D hard to call. This CDR3 has 15 residues. Per germline, CDR1 LGHNA and CDR2 YSLEER. V lost 4 bases, J lost 0 bases, and 10 bases lay in between. CDR3 in DNA: TGCGCCAGCAGCCGTGCCCGGGTCTCTGGAAACACCATATATTTT. Translated, it gives CASSRARVSGNTIYF.

The chain couples TRBV20-1 to TRBJ1-2; 8 bases fit TRBD1. The CDR3 loop spans 15 amino acids. Germline CDR1 reads DFQATT; CDR2 reads SNEGSKA (reference sequence). V shed 3 bases and J 3 bases; nucleotides not matched to a gene: 9. The CDR3 protein is CSASSPPGGDYGYTF. The CDR3 DNA is TGCAGTGCTAGTTCTCCCCCAGGGGGCGACTATGGCTACACCTTC.

This chain uses TRBV3-1 (or the pseudogene TRBV3-2) with TRBJ2-1; D ambiguous. Germline V CDR1 and CDR2: LGHDT, YNNKEL (reference sequence). The V end lost 3 bases, the J end lost 9 bases, and 6 bases lay between the germline ends. The CDR3 totals 11 residues. CDR3 nucleotides: TGTGCCAGCAGCCAGCTAGGTGAGCAGTTCTTC. The encoded protein is CASSQLGEQFF.

This chain uses TRBV5-1 with TRBJ2-5, with 10 bases that match TRBD2. The germline V gene encodes CDR1 SGHRS and CDR2 YFSETQ. The CDR3 is made up of 16 amino acids. Germline trimming cut 2 bases from V and 7 bases from J; bases unmatched to any gene: 11. The DNA of the CDR3 is TGCGCCAGCAGCTTCGGCTCTAGCGGGGGAGTTGGGACCCAGTACTTC. Translated, it gives CASSFGSSGGVGTQYF.

The V gene is TRBV4-1, the J gene TRBJ2-7; D is possibly TRBD1 (6 bases). Germline CDR1 reads MGHRA; CDR2 reads YSYEKL. CDR3 size: 14 residues. V lost 4 bases to trimming and J lost 2 bases, with 12 bases between them. The CDR3 region has the DNA TGCGCCAGCAGCCCCTCGGGACATCCCTACGAGCAGTACTTC. Its protein product is CASSPSGHPYEQYF.

The CDR3 coding sequence is TGCGCCAGCAGCCCAAGACCGACGTACAATGAGCAGTTCTTC. Translation: CASSPRPTYNEQFF. The genes are TRBV5-1 and TRBJ2-1; D ambiguous. Trimming shortened V by 4 bases and J by 4 bases, and 12 bases separated the two germline ends. This CDR3 has 14 residues. Looked up from germline, CDR1 is SGHRS and CDR2 is YFSETQ.

The rearrangement uses TRBV5-1 and TRBJ1-1, with a weak D call TRBD1 (5 bases). There are 12 residues in the CDR3. CDR1 and CDR2 from the germline V gene are SGHRS and YFSETQ. The germline V and J ends were trimmed by 7 bases and 7 bases, with 14 bases remaining between them. This CDR3 reads CASANQGGEAFF. The DNA for the CDR3 is TGCGCCAGCGCCAATCAGGGAGGTGAAGCTTTCTTT.

The chain carries TRBV5-1 and TRBJ2-7, with 12 bases that match TRBD2. With V trimmed by 4 bases and J by 0 bases, 2 bases remained unmatched. The CDR3 runs 15 residues. The germline V gene encodes CDR1 SGHRS and CDR2 YFSETQ. Here the CDR3 DNA reads TGCGCCAGCAGCCGGACTAGCGGGGACTCCTACGAGCAGTACTTC. Translating it yields CASSRTSGDSYEQYF.

This clone was seen a single time. The CDR3 DNA is TGTGCCAGCTCACCCGGTTTTGAAAGCTCCTATAATTCACCCCTCCACTTT. Protein product: CASSPGFESSYNSPLHF. J is TRBJ1-6 and V is TRBV18, with D hard to call. Germline CDR1 reads KGHSH; CDR2 reads LQKENI. The CDR3 spans 17 residues. V lost 3 bases and J lost 0, with 12 bases in between.

This chain joins TRBV3-1 (or the pseudogene TRBV3-2) and TRBJ1-2; TRBD1 matches 7 bases. The trim removed 3 bases at V and 2 bases at J, leaving 0 bases unmatched. This CDR3 region has 13 residues. Germline V gene sequence: CDR1 LGHDT, CDR2 YNNKEL (reference sequence). In DNA, the CDR3 is TGTGCCAGCAGCCAGACAGGGAACTATGGCTACACCTTC. Protein sequence: CASSQTGNYGYTF.

V is TRBV9 and J is TRBJ1-6, with a weak D call TRBD1 (5 bases). The germline gives CDR1 SGDLS, CDR2 YYNGEE. This CDR3 spans 15 amino acids. Between the trimmed V and J ends, which lost 2 bases and 13 bases, there was a span of 19 bases. The CDR3, as DNA: TGTGCCAGCAGCGTTTGGGACGGTTCTAGGACCCCCCTCCACTTT. Encoded protein: CASSVWDGSRTPLHF.